One sample yielded the 5 T cell receptor beta chains listed below, sequenced in a study of T cell responses to AZD1222 COVID-19 vaccine. Only in-frame clones appear in the TCRdb table, and some are missing; sequencing was by immunoSEQ multiplex PCR. The sample lists about 20,000 clones, roughly 84% occurring once. Sequenced material: peripheral blood, taken 28 days after the second AZD1222 dose. Receptors were obtained from an adult who received the AZD1222 COVID-19 vaccine.

This clone occurred a few times. J is TRBJ2-5 and V is TRBV7-9; D is perhaps TRBD2 (5 bases). This CDR3 contains 13 residues. Trimming left V 3 bases short and J 5 bases short, with 10 bases between. CDR1 is SEHNR, CDR2 FQNEAQ, per germline (reference sequence). Written as DNA, the CDR3 is TGTGCCAGCAGCTTTAGTGGGGAGGAGACCCAGTACTTC. Translated: CASSFSGEETQYF.

The V and J genes are TRBV6-6 and TRBJ1-1; 7 nucleotides line up with TRBD1. This CDR3 region has 14 residues. The junction had 13 bases not matched to a gene; V was cut back by 10 bases and J by 5 bases. Germline V gene lookup returns CDR1 MNHNY and CDR2 SVGAGI (reference sequence). The DNA for the CDR3 is TGTGCCACCAACCGAGGGGGCGGTGGGACTGAAGCTTTCTTT. Its translation is CATNRGGGGTEAFF.

J is TRBJ1-1 and V is TRBV7-3; D is unresolved. The length of the CDR3 is 13 residues. CDR1 and CDR2 (germline): SGHTA, FQGTGA. The V gene lost 5 bases and the J gene lost 1 base, with 8 bases spanning the gap. The CDR3 here is CASSLTANTEAFF. The CDR3, as DNA: TGTGCCAGCAGCCTGACCGCGAACACTGAAGCTTTCTTT.

The chain has TRBV4-1 and TRBJ1-4, with D hard to call. This CDR3 is built from 16 residues. Germline CDR1 reads MGHRA; CDR2 reads YSYEKL. V lost 2 bases and J 2 bases, leaving 12 bases between the germline ends. CDR3 loop: CASSQLDGFTNEKLFF. CDR3 DNA sequence: TGCGCCAGCAGCCAACTTGATGGCTTTACTAATGAAAAACTGTTTTTT.

The chain uses TRBV2 and TRBJ1-5; 8 bases are a match to TRBD1. Germline CDR1 is SNHLY and CDR2 is FYNNEI. The CDR3 has 13 amino acids. The V and J ends lost 6 bases and 2 bases, in that order; junction bases with no gene match: 0. The CDR3 is CASRTGGNQPQHF. The CDR3 nucleotides are TGTGCCAGCAGGACAGGGGGCAATCAGCCCCAGCATTTT.